These 13 T cell receptor beta chains were all obtained from the same sample, sequenced in a study of blood T cell repertoires in COVID-19 (dated by TCRdb to 2020 to 2021). Receptor amplification or capture employed the immunoSEQ multiplex PCR assay. TCRdb obtained this table from immuneACCESS and retained in-frame rearrangements with V and J assigned. These tables miss some clones; where compared with another copy, unresolved V genes account for less than half of the shortfall, and the remainder is unexplained. This sample lists 200,000 to 300,000 clones; roughly 87% were detected once. Around 2.6% of the sample lies in the top ten. Sequencing was done on a sample of PBMCs or T cells enriched from blood (not recorded which). These receptors were collected from a woman aged 30 to 39 with acute COVID-19.

This chain links TRBV29-1 with TRBJ1-2; TRBD1 aligns across 7 bases. Germline V gene lookup returns CDR1 SQVTM and CDR2 ANQGSEA. Trimming at V came to 3 bases and at J to 3 bases, leaving 13 bases not matched to a gene. The CDR3 runs 16 residues. CDR3 bases: TGCAGCGTTGACCCGCGCGGGACAGATTCCTACTATGGCTACACCTTC. It translates to CSVDPRGTDSYYGYTF. Full variable domain (remainder filled in from reference TRBV29-1 and TRBJ1-2): SAVISQKPSRDICQRGTSLTIQCQVDSQVTMMFWYRQQPGQSLTLIATANQGSEATYESGFVIDKFPISRPNLTFSTLTVSNMSPEDSSIYLCSVDPRGTDSYYGYTFGSGTRLTVV.

In the case of this clone: Different DNA sequences within this sample yield the same CDR3. The V and J genes are TRBV29-1 and TRBJ1-2; perhaps TRBD1 as D (6 bases). The V end was cut by 4 bases, the J end by 0 bases, with 6 bases between. Germline V gene lookup returns CDR1 SQVTM and CDR2 ANQGSEA. The CDR3 runs 12 residues. The CDR3 bases are TGCAGCGTTGGACAGGCTAACTATGGCTACACCTTC. Its translation: CSVGQANYGYTF.

The CDR3: CASSIRTGEETQYF. For the CDR3, the DNA is TGTGCCAGTAGTATCCGGACAGGGGAAGAGACCCAGTACTTC. The V and J genes are TRBV19 and TRBJ2-5; 9 bases fit TRBD1. This CDR3 has 14 residues. V lost 3 bases and J lost 3; bases outside the gene matches: 2. Germline assignment: CDR1 LNHDA and CDR2 SQIVND (reference sequence).

The chain couples TRBV9 to TRBJ1-2; 7 nucleotides match TRBD1. V was clipped by 4 bases and J by 6 bases; unmatched bases: 12. The CDR3 is 15 residues long. Germline assignment: CDR1 SGDLS and CDR2 YYNGEE. CDR3 sequence (DNA): TGTGCCAGCAGCTTATCCTCCGGGACAGCCAATGGCTACACCTTC. Protein sequence: CASSLSSGTANGYTF.

The CDR3 spells CASSEEQYNSPLHF. The CDR3 bases are TGTGCCAGCAGTGAGGAACAGTATAATTCACCCCTCCACTTT. This chain connects TRBV6-4 to TRBJ1-6; D is uncertain. This CDR3 region has 14 residues. Germline CDR1 reads MRHNA; CDR2 reads SNTAGT. Trimming stripped 3 bases from V and 4 bases from J, with 7 bases between.

Comments on this clone: This CDR3 fails to terminate in the conserved phenylalanine or tryptophan, so it likely reflects a read error. Because the CDR3's place on the DNA is in doubt, the DNA is left out and the CDR3 is given as listed by TCRdb. The chain has TRBV3-1 (or the pseudogene TRBV3-2) and TRBJ1-2; TRBD1 is the table's D call and was not checked against the DNA. The CDR3 extends over 13 residues, inclusive of both ends. The V gene's germline CDR1 is LGHDT and CDR2 YNNKEL (reference sequence). The CDR3 is CASSQEGGTVPSI.

V gene TRBV9 combines with J gene TRBJ2-7; D is perhaps TRBD1 (5 bases). This CDR3 is built from 15 residues. V lost 4 bases and J 6 bases, leaving 20 bases between the germline ends. Germline V CDR1 and CDR2: SGDLS, YYNGEE. This chain's CDR3 is CASSPSPDRFGEQYF. DNA of the CDR3: TGTGCCAGCAGCCCTTCCCCAGACAGATTTGGCGAGCAGTACTTC.

This chain links TRBV19 with TRBJ2-2; perhaps TRBD1 as D (6 bases). Trimming took 5 bases from V and 4 from J, leaving 14 bases between them. CDR1 and CDR2 from the germline V gene are LNHDA and SQIVND (reference sequence). The CDR3 covers 15 residues. CDR3 DNA: TGTGCCAGTAGTGTAATCAGGGGCGGCACCGGGGAGCTGTTTTTT. Protein product: CASSVIRGGTGELFF.

This rearrangement joins TRBV4-1 to TRBJ1-1, with D possibly matching TRBD1 (6 bases). The length of the CDR3 is 18 residues. CDR1 and CDR2 from the germline V gene are MGHRA and YSYEKL. Trimming removed 1 base at V and 1 base at J, with 19 bases between. In nucleotides, the CDR3 is TGCGCCAGCAGCCAAGTCCGGCGTCAGGGGAGAGGGAACACTGAAGCTTTCTTT. Amino acids: CASSQVRRQGRGNTEAFF.

The CDR3 region is CATSARRDRTYEQYF. CDR3 nucleotides: TGTGCCACCAGCGCCCGCCGGGACAGAACCTACGAGCAGTACTTC. V gene TRBV15 combines with J gene TRBJ2-7; 7 bases line up with TRBD1. The ends lost 5 bases at V and 2 bases at J; junction bases unmatched: 9. This CDR3 region has 15 residues. Germline CDR1 reads LNHNV; CDR2 reads YYDKDF (reference sequence).

This clone was counted a single time. The CDR3 coding sequence is TGTGCCAGCAGCTTAGAACGGGACAGGGACGCTTTCTTT. This gives the protein CASSLERDRDAFF. The chain recombines TRBV11-2 with TRBJ1-1, with 9 bases matching TRBD1. V lost 0 bases to trimming and J lost 11 bases; unmatched junction nucleotides: 4. The CDR3 is made up of 13 amino acids. Germline V gives CDR1 SGHAT, CDR2 FQNNGV.

The gene calls are TRBV7-2 and TRBJ2-3, with a possible D match to TRBD2 (6 bases). Germline V gene sequence: CDR1 SGHTA, CDR2 FQGNSA. The CDR3 covers 16 residues. Trimming removed 1 base from V and 5 bases from J, with 16 bases in between. CDR3 region: CASSLGPSGVGDTQYF. In DNA form, the CDR3 reads TGTGCCAGCAGCTTAGGGCCCTCGGGGGTGGGAGATACGCAGTATTTT.

The chain carries TRBV3-1 (or the pseudogene TRBV3-2) and TRBJ2-5, with 13 bases aligning to TRBD2. V lost 4 bases, J lost 4 bases, and 6 bases stayed unmatched. CDR3 length: 16 amino acids. Germline V gives CDR1 LGHDT, CDR2 YNNKEL (reference sequence). The CDR3 DNA is TGTGCCAGCAGCCCGACTAGCGGGGGGCAGGGAGAGACCCAGTACTTC. Residues: CASSPTSGGQGETQYF.